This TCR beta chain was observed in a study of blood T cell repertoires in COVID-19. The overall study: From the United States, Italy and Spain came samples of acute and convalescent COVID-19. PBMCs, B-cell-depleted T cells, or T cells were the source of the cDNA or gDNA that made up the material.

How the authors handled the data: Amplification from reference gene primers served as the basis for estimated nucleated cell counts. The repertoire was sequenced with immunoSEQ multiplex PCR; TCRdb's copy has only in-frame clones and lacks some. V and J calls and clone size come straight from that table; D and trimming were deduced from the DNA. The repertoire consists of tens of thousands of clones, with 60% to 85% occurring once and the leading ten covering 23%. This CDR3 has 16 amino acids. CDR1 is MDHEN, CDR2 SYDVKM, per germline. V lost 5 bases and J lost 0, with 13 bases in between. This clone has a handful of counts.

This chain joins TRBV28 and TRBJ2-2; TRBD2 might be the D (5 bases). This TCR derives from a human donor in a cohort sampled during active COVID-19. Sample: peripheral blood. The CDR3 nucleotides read TGTGCCAGCAGTGCCCTAGCTCCCGCGAACACCGGGGAGCTGTTTTTT. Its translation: CASSALAPANTGELFF.